These T cell receptor beta chains were read from a single sample in a study of CD8+CD57+ T cells in acquired aplastic anemia. TCRdb re-called the reads through MiXCR, storing one row per CDR3 protein. The data show under 350,000 distinct CDR3 sequences, around three fifths seen once. The sequencing sample was made of sorted CD4+, CD8+, or CD8+CD57+ T cells (not recorded which) from PBMCs. The origin of the receptors is a human donor with aplastic anemia. Each CDR3 is given with its conserved first and last residue. A D gene is named only where the DNA matches it firmly. Where a row states a size, it is once, few, many or the class of an expanded clone; other rows omit it.

V gene: TRBV7-3; clone size: -; D gene: -; J gene: TRBJ2-5; CDR3 protein: CASSHRYQETQYF; CDR3 DNA: TGTGCCAGCAGCCATCGGTACCAAGAGACCCAGTACTTC
V gene: TRBV29-1; clone size: -; D gene: -; J gene: TRBJ2-1; CDR3 protein: CGVVLSSYEQFF; CDR3 DNA: TGCGGCGTTGTTCTCAGCTCCTACGAGCAGTTCTTC
V gene: TRBV20-1; clone size: -; D gene: TRBD1; J gene: TRBJ2-3; CDR3 protein: CSASMGQTVATDTQYF; CDR3 DNA: TGCAGTGCTAGTATGGGACAGACTGTTGCCACAGATACGCAGTATTTT
V gene: TRBV14; clone size: many; D gene: -; J gene: TRBJ2-3; CDR3 protein: CASSGFYTDTQYF; CDR3 DNA: TGTGCCAGCAGCGGTTTTTACACAGATACGCAGTATTTT
V gene: TRBV3-1; clone size: -; D gene: TRBD2; J gene: TRBJ2-7; CDR3 protein: CASSHRGGLAGGRPYEQYF; CDR3 DNA: TGTGCCAGCAGCCATAGGGGAGGGCTAGCGGGGGGCCGGCCCTACGAGCAGTACTTC
V gene: TRBV7-9; clone size: -; D gene: -; J gene: TRBJ2-7; CDR3 protein: CAIQGTNSYEQYF; CDR3 DNA: TGTGCTATACAGGGTACGAATTCCTACGAGCAGTACTTC
V gene: TRBV19; clone size: -; D gene: -; J gene: TRBJ2-6; CDR3 protein: CASTPEGSGANVLTF; CDR3 DNA: TGTGCCAGTACTCCGGAGGGTTCTGGGGCCAACGTCCTGACTTTC
V gene: TRBV7-9; clone size: -; D gene: TRBD2; J gene: TRBJ2-2; CDR3 protein: CASSRTSGYRAGELFF; CDR3 DNA: TGTGCCAGCAGCCGGACTAGCGGTTACAGAGCCGGGGAGCTGTTTTTT
V gene: TRBV24-1; clone size: once; D gene: -; J gene: TRBJ2-4; CDR3 protein: CATSGGYLNIQYF; CDR3 DNA: TGTGCCACCAGTGGGGGGTACTTGAACATTCAGTACTTC
V gene: TRBV10-3; clone size: -; D gene: TRBD1; J gene: TRBJ2-7; CDR3 protein: CASTYRDRGEAEQYF; CDR3 DNA: TGTGCCAGCACCTACCGCGACAGGGGGGAGGCCGAGCAGTACTTC
V gene: TRBV7-9; clone size: -; D gene: -; J gene: TRBJ2-3; CDR3 protein: CASTQSTDRQYF; CDR3 DNA: TGTGCCAGCACGCAGAGCACAGATAGGCAGTATTTT
V gene: TRBV19; clone size: -; D gene: TRBD1; J gene: TRBJ1-1; CDR3 protein: CASSITGQGMMNTEAFF; CDR3 DNA: TGTGCCAGTAGCATCACCGGACAGGGGATGATGAACACTGAAGCTTTCTTT
V gene: TRBV6-1; clone size: many; D gene: TRBD1; J gene: TRBJ1-6; CDR3 protein: CASSVDRVRNSPLHF; CDR3 DNA: TGTGCCAGCAGTGTGGACAGGGTTCGTAATTCACCCCTCCACTTT
V gene: TRBV15; clone size: -; D gene: -; J gene: TRBJ1-2; CDR3 protein: CATSRRTGTAANYGYTF; CDR3 DNA: TGTGCCACCAGCAGAAGAACCGGGACGGCTGCTAACTATGGCTACACCTTC
V gene: TRBV7-6; clone size: -; D gene: -; J gene: TRBJ2-7; CDR3 protein: CASSSRTIYEQYF; CDR3 DNA: TGTGCCAGCAGCTCCCGGACAATTTACGAGCAGTACTTC
V gene: TRBV5-5; clone size: many; D gene: -; J gene: TRBJ2-7; CDR3 protein: CASSLAAHEQYF; CDR3 DNA: TGTGCCAGCAGCTTGGCCGCACACGAGCAGTACTTC